This is a list of T cell receptor beta chains from one sample in a study of spatial heterogeneity in lung cancer. TCRdb reprocessed the 5' RACE reads with MiXCR, giving one entry per CDR3 protein. The table has fewer than 150,000 distinct CDR3 sequences, 11% seen once; the top ten hold approximately 24%. Material: PBMCs, obtained at follow-up. All receptors come from a female donor with early-stage non-small cell lung cancer. CDR3s include the opening cysteine and the closing phenylalanine or tryptophan. D genes are given only for firm matches. Not every row has a clone size; where given, it reads once, few, many or a size class.

CDR3nt,CDR3aa,j_gene,d_gene,v_gene,abundance
TGTGCCAGCAGCGTAGCTTCTTCTGAGGATACGCAGTATTTT,CASSVASSEDTQYF,TRBJ2-3,.,TRBV9,few
TGTGCCAGCAGCCAAGCCCGGGACAGACCTCCCGGGGAGCTGTTTTTT,CASSQARDRPPGELFF,TRBJ2-2,TRBD1,TRBV3-1,few
TGTGCCAGCTCCGGGGGGGTGAATGAAAAACTGTTTTTT,CASSGGVNEKLFF,TRBJ1-4,.,TRBV27,many
TGTGCCACCAGGGAGACAGTGAACACTGAAGCTTTCTTT,CATRETVNTEAFF,TRBJ1-1,.,TRBV24-1,many
TGCAGTGCTAGGTCCAACAGGGTAACTCCAACCGGGGAGCTGTTTTTT,CSARSNRVTPTGELFF,TRBJ2-2,.,TRBV20-1,few
TGCGCCAGCAGCCAAGATAAAGGGACAGTTATCTATGGCTACACCTTC,CASSQDKGTVIYGYTF,TRBJ1-2,TRBD1,TRBV4-3,many
TGCAGCGGACAGATTGCTAACTATGGCTACACCTTC,CSGQIANYGYTF,TRBJ1-2,.,TRBV29-1,.
TGTGCCAGCAGCCAAGATGGGGCGGGAGGGCCTCAAGAGACCCAGTACTTC,CASSQDGAGGPQETQYF,TRBJ2-5,TRBD2,TRBV4-2,.
TGTGCCAGCAGTCTCTCTAACGTAATTCCCCTCCACTTT,CASSLSNVIPLHF,TRBJ1-6,.,TRBV12-3/TRBV12-4,.
TGTGCCAGCAGGAGGGACAGTAGCTCTGGAAACACCATATATTTT,CASRRDSSSGNTIYF,TRBJ1-3,TRBD1,TRBV7-9,.
TGTGCCAGCAGCTTAGCCTGGGACATCCGCGAGACCCAGTACTTC,CASSLAWDIRETQYF,TRBJ2-5,.,TRBV7-9,.
TGTGCCAGCAGTTCCGGGACTAGCGGGACAGGGACTGATGAGCAGTTCTTC,CASSSGTSGTGTDEQFF,TRBJ2-1,TRBD2,TRBV12-3/TRBV12-4,.
TGTGCCAGCAGTTCTGCCGGGACAGGGAACGAGCAGTACTTC,CASSSAGTGNEQYF,TRBJ2-7,TRBD1,TRBV28,.
TGTGCCAGCAGCTACGGACTAGCGGGCACAGATACGCAGTATTTT,CASSYGLAGTDTQYF,TRBJ2-3,TRBD2,TRBV5-4,.
TGCAGTGCCGGGACAGCTAACTATGGCTACACCTTC,CSAGTANYGYTF,TRBJ1-2,TRBD1,TRBV20-1,few
TGTGCCAGCAGCTTACGGACTAGCAAAGAGACCCAGTACTTC,CASSLRTSKETQYF,TRBJ2-5,TRBD2,TRBV7-2,.
TGTGCCAGCAGCCTAGGGGACCTGGGAATCTACGAGCAGTACTTC,CASSLGDLGIYEQYF,TRBJ2-7,.,TRBV7-9,.
TGTGCCAGCACCAACCGGGACAGGGGGTACAATGAGCAGTTCTTC,CASTNRDRGYNEQFF,TRBJ2-1,TRBD1,TRBV5-6,many
TGTGCCAGCAGCCTAACAAGGGTGAACACTGAAGCTTTCTTT,CASSLTRVNTEAFF,TRBJ1-1,.,TRBV6-5,.
TGTGCCAGCAGCGTAGGGGCTACGGGAGGGCTACGAAGCACAGATACGCAGTATTTT,CASSVGATGGLRSTDTQYF,TRBJ2-3,TRBD2,TRBV9,.
TGTGCCAGCAGCCCCCCGGGGGCGGGCCCGGAGAATGAGCAGTTCTTC,CASSPPGAGPENEQFF,TRBJ2-1,.,TRBV6-2/TRBV6-3,few
TGTGCCAGCAGTTTAGTTAGGCCGGCTACGCAGTATTTT,CASSLVRPATQYF,TRBJ2-3,.,TRBV12-3/TRBV12-4,many
TGCAGTGCCCAGGGACTAGCGGGAATCCGGAGCTCCTACAATGAGCAGTTCTTC,CSAQGLAGIRSSYNEQFF,TRBJ2-1,TRBD2,TRBV20-1,.
TGTGCCAGCAGCCCGGGGACGGAAGTCTATGGCTACACCTTC,CASSPGTEVYGYTF,TRBJ1-2,.,TRBV3-1,.
TGTGCCAGCAGTTCACTTAGCGGGAAGACTGCAGATACGCAGTATTTT,CASSSLSGKTADTQYF,TRBJ2-3,TRBD2,TRBV27,.
TGTGCCAGCGCCCGCCGGGAGACTAGCGGGAAATATACGCAGTATTTT,CASARRETSGKYTQYF,TRBJ2-3,TRBD2,TRBV11-2,few
TGTGCCAGCAGATTGGACGATGATATTCGGTATGGCTACACCTTC,CASRLDDDIRYGYTF,TRBJ1-2,.,TRBV6-1,.
TGTGCCAGCAGACAACAGGGGTTGGGGCCCCAGCATTTT,CASRQQGLGPQHF,TRBJ1-5,TRBD1,TRBV2,.
TGTGCCAGCAGCGTAGGAGCGGAAAACACCGGGGAGCTGTTTTTT,CASSVGAENTGELFF,TRBJ2-2,.,TRBV9,.
TGTGCCAGCAGTCCCCTCGTTGGGCGCCGAAGGAATTCACCCCTCCACTTT,CASSPLVGRRRNSPLHF,TRBJ1-6,.,TRBV27,.
TGTGCCAGCTCACCACTCCAGGGTGGCAATGAGCAGTTCTTC,CASSPLQGGNEQFF,TRBJ2-1,.,TRBV18,.
TGTGCCAGCAGATTGACTAGCGGATCCTACGAGCAGTACTTC,CASRLTSGSYEQYF,TRBJ2-7,TRBD2,TRBV7-2,many
TGTGCCAGCAGGCCCAACACAGGGGGAGTGGGGTATGGCTACACCTTC,CASRPNTGGVGYGYTF,TRBJ1-2,TRBD1,TRBV7-2,many
TGCAGCGTTGAAAAGACCCACACAGATACGCAGTATTTT,CSVEKTHTDTQYF,TRBJ2-3,.,TRBV29-1,few
TGTGCCAGCACCATCTCAGGTAGCGGCACAGATACGCAGTATTTT,CASTISGSGTDTQYF,TRBJ2-3,.,TRBV9,many
TGTGCCAGCAGTTACGCGGGGTCCTACGAGCAGTACTTC,CASSYAGSYEQYF,TRBJ2-7,.,TRBV6-5,.
TGCAGTGCTGTAAGACACCCGGGTCGCGAGCAGTACTTC,CSAVRHPGREQYF,TRBJ2-7,.,TRBV20-1,many
TGCAGCGTTGGGGTTTTCGCTGAAGCTTTCTTT,CSVGVFAEAFF,TRBJ1-1,.,TRBV29-1,few
TGTGCCATCAGCTCTAGCGGGGGCGAACAGTTCTTC,CAISSSGGEQFF,TRBJ2-1,TRBD2,TRBV10-3,many
TGTGCCAGCAGCGTACAGTCGGGGGAAGATACGCAGTATTTT,CASSVQSGEDTQYF,TRBJ2-3,.,TRBV9,.
TGTGCCAGCGGGGATAGGACAGCCCTGAACACTGAAGCTTTCTTT,CASGDRTALNTEAFF,TRBJ1-1,.,TRBV12-3/TRBV12-4,.
TGTGCCAGCGGCGAGGGACAGTTAAACATTCAGTACTTC,CASGEGQLNIQYF,TRBJ2-4,TRBD1,TRBV28,.
TGTGCCAGCAGCGCCGTTATTGGGAATGAGCAGTTCTTC,CASSAVIGNEQFF,TRBJ2-1,.,TRBV9,few
TGTGCCAGCAGCTCCCTGGGCAGGGCAGACCAGCCCCAGCATTTT,CASSSLGRADQPQHF,TRBJ1-5,.,TRBV7-2,few
TGTGCCAGCAGCCCAGGCGGGACAGTGAGGAACAATGAGCAGTTCTTC,CASSPGGTVRNNEQFF,TRBJ2-1,.,TRBV7-2,.